This T cell receptor (beta chain) was captured in a study of PD-L1 blockade in urothelial cancer. On the study more broadly: Patients arrived having already received 0 to 3 prior chemotherapy regimens.

The templates were synthetic TCR analogs, and they were spiked into each PCR. Only in-frame clones appear in the TCRdb table, and some are missing; sequencing was by immunoSEQ multiplex PCR. Of 50,000 to 55,000 clones in the sample, approximately 84% were seen once. The time point: pretreatment peripheral blood. Every patient provided from 1 to 8 samples, collected pretreatment and on-treatment. CDR1 and CDR2 from the germline V gene are LGHNT and FRNRAP. The trim removed 5 bases at V and 4 bases at J, leaving 6 bases unmatched. This CDR3 has 15 residues. The specimen comprised PBMCs, sampled around atezolizumab (anti-PD-L1) treatment. This sequence was found in a man aged 50 or older with urothelial cancer. The rearrangement joins TRBV12-5 to TRBJ2-1; 9 nucleotides match TRBD1. CDR3 in amino acids: CASGGGQGIYNEQFF. The CDR3, as DNA: TGTGCTAGTGGTGGCGGACAGGGGATTTACAATGAGCAGTTCTTC.